Shown below are 6 T cell receptor beta chains from a single sample sequenced in a study of blood T cell repertoires in COVID-19. Sequenced by immunoSEQ multiplex PCR; TCRdb stores in-frame clones only, minus some. The sample includes approximately 230,000 clones, 86% of them seen just once. The sample taken for sequencing was PBMCs or T cells enriched from blood (not recorded which). The receptors were gathered from a man aged 40-50 years who had recovered from COVID-19.

V and J are TRBV19 and TRBJ1-1; 9 bases agree with TRBD1. V lost 7 bases and J lost 5; bases outside the gene matches: 8. Germline CDR1 is LNHDA and CDR2 is SQIVND (reference sequence). There are 14 residues in the CDR3. DNA for the CDR3: TGTGCCAGTATGCCGGGGACAGGGAAAACTGAAGCTTTCTTT. Its protein is CASMPGTGKTEAFF. The full variable domain, in which reference TRBV19 and TRBJ1-1 provide the parts outside the CDR3, is DGGITQSPKYLFRKEGQNVTLSCEQNLNHDAMYWYRQDPGQGLRLIYYSQIVNDFQKGDIAEGYSVSREKKESFPLTVTSAQKNPTAFYLCASMPGTGKTEAFFGQGTRLTVV.

This clone came up once. The chain is built from TRBV3-1 (or the pseudogene TRBV3-2) and TRBJ1-5, with TRBD1 matching 7 bases. This CDR3 is built from 14 residues. Germline trimming cut 4 bases from V and 6 bases from J; bases unmatched to any gene: 6. The germline CDR1 and CDR2 sequences are LGHDT and YNNKEL (reference sequence). The CDR3 reads CASSPGAGGQPQHF. The DNA for the CDR3 is TGTGCCAGCAGCCCCGGGGCAGGGGGTCAGCCCCAGCATTTT.

The chain carries TRBV24-1 and TRBJ2-7; D may be TRBD1 (5 bases). The CDR3 is 12 amino acids. The V end was cut by 4 bases, the J end by 5 bases, with 8 bases between. Germline assignment: CDR1 KGHDR and CDR2 SFDVKD. DNA of the CDR3: TGTGCCACCAGTGAGCAGGGCCACGAGCAGTACTTC. The encoded protein is CATSEQGHEQYF.

This clone occurred once. The V gene is TRBV30, the J gene TRBJ2-2, with D perhaps TRBD1 (5 bases). Germline V CDR1 and CDR2: GTSNPN, SVGIG (reference sequence). This CDR3 comprises 14 residues. Trimming shortened V by 0 bases and J by 1 base, and 6 bases separated the two germline ends. This chain's CDR3 is CAWSVGENTGELFF. CDR3 DNA: TGTGCCTGGAGTGTAGGGGAGAACACCGGGGAGCTGTTTTTT.

This clone was detected once. The germline gene is not matched at one end of the junction; a read error may be the cause. This chain joins TRBV15 and TRBJ2-3; TRBD1 is a possible D gene (6 bases). This CDR3 comprises 12 residues. The germline gives CDR1 LNHNV, CDR2 YYDKDF (reference sequence). CDR3 in amino acids: CATSRDHKGVDF. The CDR3 nucleotides are TGTGCCACCAGCAGAGACCATAAGGGGGTGGATTTT.

The chain is built from TRBV15 and TRBJ1-1; D uncertain. The V end lost 11 bases, the J end lost 0 bases, and 13 bases lay between the germline ends. The CDR3 is 13 residues long. Germline CDR1 and CDR2: LNHNV and YYDKDF (reference sequence). The DNA for the CDR3 is TGTGCCGTACGCCCCGGGATGAACACTGAAGCTTTCTTT. It specifies CAVRPGMNTEAFF.